The 14 T cell receptor beta chains below all came from one sample that was sequenced in a study of T cell responses to AZD1222 COVID-19 vaccine. Data came from immunoSEQ multiplex PCR; TCRdb stores just in-frame clones and leaves some out. This table holds some 140,000 clones, roughly 89% found once. The sample consisted of peripheral blood, taken on day 0 of AZD1222 vaccination. The receptors derive from an adult in good health.

The V call is TRBV10-3, the J call TRBJ1-3; 7 nucleotides agree with TRBD1. The J segment lost 6 bases and the V segment lost 2 bases, leaving 4 bases of the junction unmatched. This CDR3 has 14 amino acids. Looked up from germline, CDR1 is ENHRY and CDR2 is SYGVKD. CDR3 nucleotide sequence: TGTGCCATCAGTGAGAAGGGACAGACAAACACCATATATTTT. It yields the protein CAISEKGQTNTIYF.

CDR3: CASSLGGGPTDTQYF. The CDR3 DNA follows: TGTGCCAGCAGCTTGGGGGGAGGGCCAACAGATACGCAGTATTTT. This chain links TRBV5-6 with TRBJ2-3, with TRBD2 matching 7 bases. This CDR3 comprises 15 residues. The junction had 4 bases not matched to a gene; V was cut back by 0 bases and J by 3 bases. The germline V gene encodes CDR1 SGHDT and CDR2 YYEEEE.

This rearrangement joins TRBV3-1 (or the pseudogene TRBV3-2) to TRBJ1-1; D is unresolved. Germline V gene sequence: CDR1 LGHDT, CDR2 YNNKEL (reference sequence). The CDR3 contains 15 residues. The V and J ends lost 7 bases and 1 base respectively, with 16 bases between them. For the CDR3, the DNA is TGTGCCAGCACTCCGCTGGACCGCAGGAACACTGAAGCTTTCTTT. Amino acid sequence: CASTPLDRRNTEAFF.

The genes are TRBV19 and TRBJ1-5; D unresolved. Trimming removed 7 bases at V and 3 bases at J, with 13 bases between. This CDR3 region has 14 residues. Germline values: CDR1 LNHDA, CDR2 SQIVND (reference sequence). The DNA for the CDR3 is TGTGCCAGTAAAAAGGGCGACGTCAATCAGCCCCAGCATTTT. Amino acids: CASKKGDVNQPQHF.

This chain links TRBV10-1 with TRBJ2-7, with a weak D call TRBD2 (5 bases). Germline lookup yields CDR1 WNHNN and CDR2 SYGVQD (reference sequence). The CDR3 has 13 amino acids. The V end was cut by 7 bases, the J end by 0 bases, with 10 bases between. The CDR3 is CASNRRSSYEQYF. In DNA form, the CDR3 reads TGCGCCAGCAATCGGAGGAGCTCCTACGAGCAGTACTTC.

This chain joins TRBV13 and TRBJ1-1; D may be TRBD1 (6 bases). Trimming cost V 5 bases and J 6 bases, with 16 bases left between them. Germline assignment: CDR1 PRHDT and CDR2 FYEKMQ (reference sequence). The CDR3 runs 14 residues. The CDR3 region is CASSPPGARPEAFF. As DNA, the CDR3 is TGTGCCAGCAGCCCCCCGGGGGCACGGCCTGAAGCTTTCTTT.

The genes are TRBV2 and TRBJ1-1; 11 nucleotides line up with TRBD1. The junction had 14 bases not matched to a gene; V was cut back by 8 bases and J by 3 bases. The CDR3 sequence is 17 residues long. Germline V gene sequence: CDR1 SNHLY, CDR2 FYNNEI. The CDR3 region has the DNA TGTGCCAGCTCCCAGGTTCTCCGGGGACAGGGGGACACTGAAGCTTTCTTT. Translating it yields CASSQVLRGQGDTEAFF.

The rearrangement links TRBV20-1 to TRBJ2-7; D is uncertain. The length of the CDR3 is 12 residues. The germline V and J ends were trimmed by 3 bases and 3 bases, with 9 bases remaining between them. Germline-derived CDR1 and CDR2 are DFQATT and SNEGSKA (reference sequence). Written as DNA, the CDR3 is TGCAGTGCTAGTCTAGATATCTACGAGCAGTACTTC. It is translated as CSASLDIYEQYF.

This clone was seen a handful of times. J is TRBJ2-7 and V is TRBV6-2 or TRBV6-3; a weak D match, TRBD1 (5 bases). V lost 3 bases to trimming and J lost 6 bases, with 15 bases between them. The CDR3 loop spans 14 amino acids. The germline V gene encodes CDR1 MNHEY and CDR2 SVGEGT. The CDR3 here is CASSYISGGAEQYF. The CDR3 DNA reads TGTGCCAGCAGTTATATCTCCGGTGGGGCCGAGCAGTACTTC.

This chain connects TRBV4-1 to TRBJ2-7; D remains unclear. Germline loops: CDR1 MGHRA, CDR2 YSYEKL. V lost 1 base and J lost 3, with 13 bases in between. This CDR3 contains 15 residues. The CDR3 nucleotides are TGCGCCAGCAGCCAAGCCCCGGGTACCATCTACGAGCAGTACTTC. It translates to CASSQAPGTIYEQYF.

The chain employs TRBV2 and TRBJ2-3; D is ambiguous. The CDR3 spans 15 residues. Germline-derived CDR1 and CDR2 are SNHLY and FYNNEI. V was cut by 1 base and J by 0 bases, with 8 bases left in between. This chain's CDR3 is CASSEGVGSTDTQYF. CDR3 coding DNA: TGTGCCAGCAGTGAAGGGGTCGGGAGCACAGATACGCAGTATTTT. The full variable domain, its missing parts supplied by reference TRBV2 and TRBJ2-3, is EPEVTQTPSHQVTQMGQEVILRCVPISNHLYFYWYRQILGQKVEFLVSFYNNEISEKSEIFDDQFSVERPDGSNFTLKIRSTKLEDSAMYFCASSEGVGSTDTQYFGPGTRLTVL.

Comments on this clone: The junction departs from the called germline gene at one end, perhaps through a read error. The chain is built from TRBV7-7 and TRBJ2-1; D might be TRBD2 (5 bases). The CDR3 consists of 14 residues. Per germline, CDR1 SSHAT and CDR2 FNYEAQ (reference sequence). This CDR3 reads CASSPHRGYNEQFF. In DNA form, the CDR3 reads TGTGCTAGCAGCCCCCACCGGGGATACAATGAGCAGTTCTTC.

The gene calls are TRBV2 and TRBJ2-3; 7 nucleotides agree with TRBD1. Germline V gives CDR1 SNHLY, CDR2 FYNNEI. V was pared by 9 bases and J by 2 bases, with 8 bases of the junction left unmatched. The CDR3 has 14 residues. The CDR3 sequence: CASQGVSPTDTQYF. CDR3 in DNA: TGTGCCAGTCAGGGGGTAAGTCCCACAGATACGCAGTATTTT.

The CDR3 region has the DNA TGTGCCAGCAGCGGGAGGCCAGGGTTAAAGAACACTGAAGCTTTCTTT. Protein sequence: CASSGRPGLKNTEAFF. J is TRBJ1-1 and V is TRBV9; TRBD1 is a possible D gene (5 bases). Germline loops: CDR1 SGDLS, CDR2 YYNGEE. V lost 3 bases and J 1 base, leaving 16 bases between the germline ends. This CDR3 spans 16 amino acids.